A single T cell receptor beta chain is shown here with its context. V was pared by 4 bases and J by 7 bases, with 15 bases between. CDR1 is SGHDT and CDR2 is YYEEEE in the germline V gene. The CDR3 is made up of 14 amino acids. The data were obtained in a study of blood T cell repertoires in COVID-19. The overall study: From the United States, Italy and Spain came samples of acute and convalescent COVID-19.

In the source study's methods: Cell counts per sample came from amplifying reference gene primers. Method: immunoSEQ multiplex PCR; TCRdb's copy keeps in-frame clones and lacks some. The V and J calls and clone size are taken from that table; D and trimming were inferred from the DNA. The sample carries about 250,000 clones, roughly 87% recorded once. Sequenced sample: PBMCs or T cells enriched from blood (not recorded which). The chain is built from TRBV5-6 and TRBJ1-3; tentative D call: TRBD1 (6 bases). The source is a woman aged 25 to 45 with acute COVID-19. The CDR3 loop is CASSHGQYGNTIYF. DNA of the CDR3: TGTGCCAGCAGCCACGGACAGTACGGGAACACCATATATTTT.